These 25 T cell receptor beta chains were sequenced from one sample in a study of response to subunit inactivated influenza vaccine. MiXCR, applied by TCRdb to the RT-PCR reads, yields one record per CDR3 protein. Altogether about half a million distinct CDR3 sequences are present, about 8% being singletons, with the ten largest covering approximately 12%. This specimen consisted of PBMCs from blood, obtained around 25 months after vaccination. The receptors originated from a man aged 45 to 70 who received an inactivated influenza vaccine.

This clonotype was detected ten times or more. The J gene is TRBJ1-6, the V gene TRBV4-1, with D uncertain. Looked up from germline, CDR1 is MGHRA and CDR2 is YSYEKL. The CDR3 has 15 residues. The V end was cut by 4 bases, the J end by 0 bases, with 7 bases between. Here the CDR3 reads CASSLTYSYNSPLHF. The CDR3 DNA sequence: TGCGCCAGCAGCCTGACCTACTCCTATAATTCACCCCTCCACTTT.

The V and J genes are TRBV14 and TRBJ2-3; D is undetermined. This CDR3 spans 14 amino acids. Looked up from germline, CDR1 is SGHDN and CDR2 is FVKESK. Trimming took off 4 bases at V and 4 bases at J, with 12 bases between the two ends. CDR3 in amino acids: CASSPLSGADTQYF. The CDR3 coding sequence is TGTGCCAGCAGCCCCCTCTCGGGTGCAGATACGCAGTATTTT. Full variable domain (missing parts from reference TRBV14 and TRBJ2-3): EAGVTQFPSHSVIEKGQTVTLRCDPISGHDNLYWYRRVMGKEIKFLLHFVKESKQDESGMPNNRFLAERTGGTYSTLKVQPAELEDSGVYFCASSPLSGADTQYFGPGTRLTVL.

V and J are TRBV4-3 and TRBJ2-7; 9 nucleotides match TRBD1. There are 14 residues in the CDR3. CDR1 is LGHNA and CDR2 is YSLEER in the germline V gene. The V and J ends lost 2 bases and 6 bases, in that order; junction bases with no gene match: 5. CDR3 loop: CASSQRTGDGEQYF. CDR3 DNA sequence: TGCGCCAGCAGCCAAAGGACAGGGGATGGCGAGCAGTACTTC.

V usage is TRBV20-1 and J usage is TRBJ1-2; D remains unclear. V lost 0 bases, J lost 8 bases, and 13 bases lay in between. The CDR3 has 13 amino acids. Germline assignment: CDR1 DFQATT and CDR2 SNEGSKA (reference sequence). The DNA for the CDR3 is TGCAGTGCTAGAGAGGTTCCACAGAGGGGCTACACCTTC. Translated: CSAREVPQRGYTF.

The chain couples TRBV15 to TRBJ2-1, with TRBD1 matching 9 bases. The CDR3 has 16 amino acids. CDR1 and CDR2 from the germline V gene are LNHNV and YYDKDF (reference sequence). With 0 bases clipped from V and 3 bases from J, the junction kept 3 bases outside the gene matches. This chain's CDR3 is CATSREAGQGYNEQFF. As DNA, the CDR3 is TGTGCCACCAGCAGAGAGGCGGGACAGGGCTACAATGAGCAGTTCTTC.

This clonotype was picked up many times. The CDR3 loop is CASNRQYDTDTQYF. CDR3 DNA sequence: TGTGCCAGCAACCGACAGTATGACACAGATACGCAGTATTTT. V gene TRBV7-8 combines with J gene TRBJ2-3, with D maybe TRBD1 (5 bases). The CDR3 spans 14 residues. Looked up from germline, CDR1 is SGHVS and CDR2 is FQNEAQ. The ends were cut back, 7 bases at V and 2 bases at J, with 13 bases in the middle.

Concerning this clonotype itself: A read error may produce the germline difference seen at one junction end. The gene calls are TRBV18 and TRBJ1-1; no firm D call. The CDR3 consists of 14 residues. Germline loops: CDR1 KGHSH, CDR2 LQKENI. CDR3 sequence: CAISQSYWGTEAFF. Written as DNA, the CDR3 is TGTGCCATCTCACAAAGCTATTGGGGCACTGAAGCTTTCTTT.

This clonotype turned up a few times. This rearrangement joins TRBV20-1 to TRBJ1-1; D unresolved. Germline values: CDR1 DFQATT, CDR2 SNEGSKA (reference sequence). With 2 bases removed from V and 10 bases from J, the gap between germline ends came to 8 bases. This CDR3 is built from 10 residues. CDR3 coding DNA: TGCAGTGCTAGACGGGTAGCAGCTTTCTTT. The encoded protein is CSARRVAAFF.

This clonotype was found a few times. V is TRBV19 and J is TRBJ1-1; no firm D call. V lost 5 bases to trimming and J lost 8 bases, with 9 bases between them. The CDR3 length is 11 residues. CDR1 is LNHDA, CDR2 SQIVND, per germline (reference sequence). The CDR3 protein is CASSGWTEAFF. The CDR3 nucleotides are TGTGCCAGTAGTGGTTGGACGGAAGCTTTCTTT.

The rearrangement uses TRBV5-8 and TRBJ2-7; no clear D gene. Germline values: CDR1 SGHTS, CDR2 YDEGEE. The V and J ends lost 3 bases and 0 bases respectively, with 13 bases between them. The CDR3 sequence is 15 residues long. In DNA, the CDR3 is TGTGCCAGCAGCTACAGACCCTCGAGCTCCTACGAGCAGTACTTC. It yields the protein CASSYRPSSSYEQYF.

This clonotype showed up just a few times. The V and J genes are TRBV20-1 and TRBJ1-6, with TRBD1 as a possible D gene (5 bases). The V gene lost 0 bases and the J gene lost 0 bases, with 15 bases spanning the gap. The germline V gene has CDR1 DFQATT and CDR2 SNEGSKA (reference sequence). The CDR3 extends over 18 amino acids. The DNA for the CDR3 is TGCAGTGCTAGAGATCCTAGCGACAGTAGCTCCTATAATTCACCCCTCCACTTT. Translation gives CSARDPSDSSSYNSPLHF.

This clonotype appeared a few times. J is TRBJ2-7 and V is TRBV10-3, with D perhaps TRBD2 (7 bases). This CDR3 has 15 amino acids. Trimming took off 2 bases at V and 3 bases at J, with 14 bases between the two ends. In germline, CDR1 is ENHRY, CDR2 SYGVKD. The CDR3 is CAISEKAGGLYEQYF. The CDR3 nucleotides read TGTGCCATCAGTGAGAAGGCCGGGGGGCTCTACGAGCAGTACTTC.

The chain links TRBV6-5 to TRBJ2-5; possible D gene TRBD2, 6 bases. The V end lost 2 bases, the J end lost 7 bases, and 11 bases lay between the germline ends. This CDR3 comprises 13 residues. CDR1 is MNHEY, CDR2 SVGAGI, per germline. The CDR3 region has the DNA TGTGCCAGCAGTTACGTGGGACTCGGGACCCAGTACTTC. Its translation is CASSYVGLGTQYF.

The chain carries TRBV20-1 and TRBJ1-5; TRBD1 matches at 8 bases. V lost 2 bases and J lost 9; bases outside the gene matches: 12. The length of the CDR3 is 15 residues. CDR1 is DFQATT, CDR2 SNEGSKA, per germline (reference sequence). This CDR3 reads CSARPPGQANAPQHF. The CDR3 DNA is TGCAGTGCTAGACCGCCGGGACAGGCTAATGCGCCCCAGCATTTT.

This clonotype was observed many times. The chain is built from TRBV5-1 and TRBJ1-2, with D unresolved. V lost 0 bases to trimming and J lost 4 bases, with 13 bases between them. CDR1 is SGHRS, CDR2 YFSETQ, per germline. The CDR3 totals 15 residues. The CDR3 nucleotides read TGCGCCAGCAGCTTGGATAGCCGACCCGTCTATGGCTACACCTTC. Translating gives CASSLDSRPVYGYTF.

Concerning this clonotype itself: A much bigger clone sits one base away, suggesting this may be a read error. The chain's CDR3 is CSIQGWRQETQYF. The CDR3 coding sequence is TGTTCCATACAGGGATGGAGACAAGAGACCCAGTACTTC. This chain joins TRBV10-3 and TRBJ2-5; possibly TRBD1 for D (6 bases). Per the germline V gene, CDR1 is ENHRY and CDR2 is SYGVKD. The CDR3 runs 13 residues.

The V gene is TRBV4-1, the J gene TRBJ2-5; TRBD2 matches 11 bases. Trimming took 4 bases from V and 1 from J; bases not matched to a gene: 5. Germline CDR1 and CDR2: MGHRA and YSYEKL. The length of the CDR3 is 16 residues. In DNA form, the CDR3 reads TGCGCCAGCAGCCCGCTAGCGGGGGGCCTCCAAGAGACCCAGTACTTC. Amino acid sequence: CASSPLAGGLQETQYF.

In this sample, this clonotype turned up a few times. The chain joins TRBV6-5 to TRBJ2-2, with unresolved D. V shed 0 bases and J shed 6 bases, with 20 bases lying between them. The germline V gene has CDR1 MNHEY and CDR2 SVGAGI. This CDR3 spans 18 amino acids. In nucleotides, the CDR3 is TGTGCCAGCAGTTACTCGAGGACCAATTCGGCTAGGGCCGGGGAGCTGTTTTTT. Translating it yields CASSYSRTNSARAGELFF.

CDR3: CASGGTGKAYNEQFF. The CDR3 region has the DNA TGCGCCAGCGGTGGAACGGGAAAGGCCTACAATGAGCAGTTCTTC. The chain joins TRBV10-2 to TRBJ2-1, with a tentative D call TRBD2 (5 bases). The V and J ends lost 8 bases and 2 bases respectively, with 16 bases between them. Germline lookup yields CDR1 WSHSY and CDR2 SAAADI. The CDR3 totals 15 residues.

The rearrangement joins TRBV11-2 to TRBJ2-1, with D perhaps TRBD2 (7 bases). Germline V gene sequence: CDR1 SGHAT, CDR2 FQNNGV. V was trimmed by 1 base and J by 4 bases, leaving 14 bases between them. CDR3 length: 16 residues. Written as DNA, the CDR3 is TGTGCCAGCAGCTTAGTGATCGGGGGGCATTACAATGAGCAGTTCTTC. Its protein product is CASSLVIGGHYNEQFF.

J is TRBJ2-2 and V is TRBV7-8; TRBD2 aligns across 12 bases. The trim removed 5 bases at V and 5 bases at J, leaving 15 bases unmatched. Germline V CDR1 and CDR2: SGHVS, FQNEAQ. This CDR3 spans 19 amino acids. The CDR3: CASSLRDTLAGGPTGELFF. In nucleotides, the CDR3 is TGTGCCAGCAGCCTGCGGGACACTCTAGCGGGAGGGCCGACCGGGGAGCTGTTTTTT.

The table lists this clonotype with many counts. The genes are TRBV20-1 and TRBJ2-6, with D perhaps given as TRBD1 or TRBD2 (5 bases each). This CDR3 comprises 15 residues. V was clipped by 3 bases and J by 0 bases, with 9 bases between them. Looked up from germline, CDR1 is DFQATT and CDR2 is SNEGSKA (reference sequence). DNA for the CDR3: TGCAGTGCTAGGGGTGGGGGCTCTGGGGCCAACGTCCTGACTTTC. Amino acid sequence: CSARGGGSGANVLTF.

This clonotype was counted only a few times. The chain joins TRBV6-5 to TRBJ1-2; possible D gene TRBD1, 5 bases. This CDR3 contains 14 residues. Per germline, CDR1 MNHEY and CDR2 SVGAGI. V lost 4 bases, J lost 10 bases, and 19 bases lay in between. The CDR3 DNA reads TGTGCCAGCAGTTCCCGGGGGTCCTTAGGCGACTACACCTTC. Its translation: CASSSRGSLGDYTF.

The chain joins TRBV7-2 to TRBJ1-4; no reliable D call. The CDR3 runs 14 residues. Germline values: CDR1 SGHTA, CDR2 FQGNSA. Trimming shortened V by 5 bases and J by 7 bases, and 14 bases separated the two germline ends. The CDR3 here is CASSPGQQAEKLFF. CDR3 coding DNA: TGTGCCAGCAGCCCCGGCCAACAAGCTGAAAAACTGTTTTTT.

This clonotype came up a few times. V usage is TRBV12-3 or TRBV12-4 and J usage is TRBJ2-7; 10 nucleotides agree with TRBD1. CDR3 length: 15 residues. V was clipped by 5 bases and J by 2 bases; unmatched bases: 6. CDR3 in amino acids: CASSEGQGYPYEQYF. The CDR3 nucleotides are TGTGCCAGCAGTGAGGGACAGGGGTACCCCTACGAGCAGTACTTC.